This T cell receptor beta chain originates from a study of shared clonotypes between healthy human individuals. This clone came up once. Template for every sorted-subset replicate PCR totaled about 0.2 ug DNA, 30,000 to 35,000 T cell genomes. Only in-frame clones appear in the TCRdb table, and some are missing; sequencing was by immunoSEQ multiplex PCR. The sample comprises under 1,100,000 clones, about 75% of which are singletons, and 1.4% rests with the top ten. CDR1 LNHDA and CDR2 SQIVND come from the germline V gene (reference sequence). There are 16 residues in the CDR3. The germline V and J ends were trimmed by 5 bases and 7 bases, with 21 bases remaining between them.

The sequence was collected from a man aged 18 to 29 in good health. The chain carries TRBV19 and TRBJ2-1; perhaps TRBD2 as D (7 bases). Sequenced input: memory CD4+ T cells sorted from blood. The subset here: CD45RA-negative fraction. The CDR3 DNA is TGTGCCAGTAGTTCCCGGTTGGGGGGGCGAGGTAATGAGCAGTTCTTC. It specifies CASSSRLGGRGNEQFF.